This TCR beta chain comes out of a study of human T cells and chemical hapten exposure. The germline CDR1 and CDR2 sequences are SQVTM and ANQGSEA. The CDR3 contains 17 residues. Trimming took off 5 bases at V and 0 bases at J, with 20 bases between the two ends. Via MiXCR, TCRdb re-called the RACE reads, giving one row per CDR3 protein. This sample has tens of thousands of distinct CDR3 sequences; around 10% occur once, and the top ten carry roughly 1.3%. Sample time point: patch test 3, about 24 weeks after DPC sensitization. The sample's treatment: therapeutic diphenylcyclopropenone sensitization with weekly scalp DPC.

The material sequenced was whole blood, taken in connection with sensitization to the hapten diphenylcyclopropenone (DPC). The receptor comes from a woman between 50 and 59 years old with alopecia areata. Some clones in this sample may be carry-over from other donors' samples. The V and J genes are TRBV29-1 and TRBJ1-5, with unresolved D. For the CDR3, the DNA is TGCAGCGTTTATCCCTTTAAAGTGGAGAATAGCAATCAGCCCCAGCATTTT. Protein: CSVYPFKVENSNQPQHF.